This T cell receptor (beta chain) emerged from a study of blood T cell repertoires in COVID-19. The wider study: Samples taken during acute and convalescent COVID-19 were collected in the United States, Italy and Spain. T cells, B-cell-depleted T cells, or PBMCs provided the cDNA or gDNA that served as material.

CDR3 size: 13 residues. Trimming pared 5 bases from V and 6 bases from J, leaving 13 bases between. The germline V gene has CDR1 MNHEY and CDR2 SVGAGI. The assay was immunoSEQ multiplex PCR, and TCRdb's table has in-frame clones only and misses some. The table records approximately 45,000 clones, more than 75% of them present only once. During active infection, Seattle patients enrolled and were then monitored through disease. The sequence was obtained from a woman older than 75 with COVID-19, enrolled during active disease. The material sequenced was peripheral blood. The gene calls are TRBV6-5 and TRBJ1-1, with TRBD1 as a possible D gene (6 bases). CDR3 DNA: TGTGCCAGCAGTATTACAGGGCAGGCTGAAGCTTTCTTT. Translation gives CASSITGQAEAFF.